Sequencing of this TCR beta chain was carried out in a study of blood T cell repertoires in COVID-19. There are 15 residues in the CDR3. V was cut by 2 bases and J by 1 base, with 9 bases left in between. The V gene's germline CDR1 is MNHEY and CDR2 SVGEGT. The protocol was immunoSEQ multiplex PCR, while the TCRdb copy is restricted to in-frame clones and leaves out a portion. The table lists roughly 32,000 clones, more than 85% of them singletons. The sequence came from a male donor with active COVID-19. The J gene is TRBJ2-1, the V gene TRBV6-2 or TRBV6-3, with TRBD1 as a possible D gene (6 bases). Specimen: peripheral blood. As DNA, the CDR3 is TGTGCCAGCAGTTACGGGACACCTTCCTACAATGAGCAGTTCTTC. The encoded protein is CASSYGTPSYNEQFF.